Below are 7 T cell receptor beta chains sequenced from a single sample in a study of blood T cells in healthy people across ages (dated by TCRdb to between 2014 and 2016). Libraries were constructed by 5' RACE. Reads for this sample came from an Illumina HiSeq 2500. A second PCR of about 6 to 11 cycles was performed with a sample-barcoded 5' primer and a J-beta primer mix. TCRdb handled the public reads itself, with Q25 trimming in fastp and clone calling in MiXCR, and kept productive beta chains. Every entry covers one CDR3 protein and lists the most common genes and DNA from its rows. The sample contains just under 750,000 distinct CDR3 sequences, 20% to 25% of them found a single time. The ten biggest clones cover approximately 20% of the sample. The sample was blood. The receptors come from a man aged 65-85 years in good health.

The chain couples TRBV29-1 to TRBJ2-3; 9 nucleotides agree with TRBD2. The CDR3 consists of 15 residues. Germline CDR1 SQVTM, CDR2 ANQGSEA. After removal of 6 bases from V and 6 bases from J, the junction contained 13 bases not matched to a gene. This CDR3 is CSVGSSGGRRDTQYF. CDR3 coding DNA: TGCAGCGTCGGTTCGAGCGGGGGGAGGCGGGATACGCAGTATTTT.

The rearrangement links TRBV5-1 to TRBJ2-3; 15 bases are shared with TRBD2. Per the germline V gene, CDR1 is SGHRS and CDR2 is YFSETQ. V gave up 2 bases and J gave up 4 bases; unmatched junction bases: 8. This CDR3 is 18 amino acids long. The CDR3 DNA is TGCGCCAGCAGCTTTGGACTAGCGGGGGGGCCCGGTGCAGATACGCAGTATTTT. It codes for CASSFGLAGGPGADTQYF.

The gene calls are TRBV12-3 or TRBV12-4 and TRBJ2-5, with D tentatively TRBD2 (6 bases). V dropped 2 bases and J dropped 5 bases, with 15 bases sitting between them. This CDR3 has 15 amino acids. CDR3 bases: TGTGCCAGCAGTTTATGGCGGGAAGGAGTGGAGACCCAGTACTTC. It codes for CASSLWREGVETQYF.

This clonotype was detected only a few times. V usage is TRBV3-1 and J usage is TRBJ2-5; 7 bases map to TRBD1. V lost 2 bases and J lost 2; bases outside the gene matches: 2. CDR3 length: 14 amino acids. In germline, CDR1 is LGHDT, CDR2 YNNKEL (reference sequence). CDR3 sequence reads: CASSQQDRQETQYF. CDR3 bases: TGTGCCAGCAGCCAACAGGACAGGCAAGAGACCCAGTACTTC.

In this sample, this clonotype turned up a few times. This chain connects TRBV29-1 to TRBJ2-5; D gene unclear. The length of the CDR3 is 12 residues. Trimming shortened V by 3 bases and J by 2 bases, and 7 bases separated the two germline ends. Germline CDR1 is SQVTM and CDR2 is ANQGSEA. The CDR3 sequence is CSVEDVQETQYF. The CDR3 bases are TGCAGCGTTGAGGATGTACAAGAGACCCAGTACTTC.

The rearrangement joins TRBV7-9 to TRBJ2-5, with a weak D call TRBD1 (6 bases). The end of the DNA fits TRBJ2-7 better, so the J call may be wrong. Germline V gene lookup returns CDR1 SEHNR and CDR2 FQNEAQ (reference sequence). There are 15 residues in the CDR3. CDR3: CASSAGTGPSYEQYF. Here the CDR3 DNA reads TGTGCCAGCAGCGCAGGCACAGGGCCGTCCTACGAGCAGTACTTC.

V gene TRBV10-1 combines with J gene TRBJ2-3; D may be TRBD2 (6 bases). The V gene's germline CDR1 is WNHNN and CDR2 SYGVQD (reference sequence). Trimming left V 8 bases short and J 4 bases short, with 22 bases between. This CDR3 is built from 16 residues. The DNA for the CDR3 is TGCGCCAGCTCGTCGGCGGGAAAAAGTCCTTCAGATACGCAGTATTTT. Amino acid sequence: CASSSAGKSPSDTQYF.